The rows below give T cell receptor beta chains drawn from one sample of a study of identical twins. TCRdb used MiXCR to reprocess the 5' RACE reads, holding one entry per CDR3 protein. The sample lists roughly 720,000 distinct CDR3 sequences, approximately 18% occurring once. The data also belong to a second study, concerning T cells expressing NK-cell markers.

What was sequenced was PBMCs. The source of these receptors is a woman younger than 35 in good health. Both conserved end residues are part of each CDR3. A D gene is named only where the DNA matches it firmly. Size is omitted from some rows. Given values are once, few, many or a class for expanded clones.

D gene	clone size	V gene	J gene	CDR3 protein	CDR3 DNA
TRBD1	.	TRBV20-1	TRBJ2-6	CSAGGQGVSGANVLTF	TGCAGTGCTGGCGGACAGGGAGTCTCTGGGGCCAACGTCCTGACTTTC
.	few	TRBV29-1	TRBJ2-7	CSVVAQGYEQYF	TGCAGCGTTGTCGCGCAGGGCTACGAGCAGTACTTC
.	few	TRBV20-1	TRBJ2-7	CSARDLRDFYF	TGCAGTGCTAGAGACCTCCGGGACTTTTACTTC
TRBD2	.	TRBV29-1	TRBJ2-7	CSVGLAGGPLNF	TGCAGCGTAGGACTAGCGGGAGGCCCTTTGAACTTC
TRBD2	few	TRBV3-1	TRBJ2-1	CASSQAYAGGGGEQFF	TGTGCCAGCAGCCAAGCGTATGCGGGGGGTGGTGGTGAGCAGTTCTTC
.	.	TRBV12-3/TRBV12-4	TRBJ1-2	CASTRTGSYGYTF	TGTGCCAGCACCAGAACAGGCTCCTATGGCTACACCTTC
.	few	TRBV7-9	TRBJ2-7	CASSLSGSDEQYF	TGTGCCAGCAGCTTATCAGGGTCCGACGAGCAGTACTTC
.	.	TRBV7-2	TRBJ1-2	CASSLQIQGSSGYTF	TGTGCCAGCAGCTTACAAATCCAGGGATCGTCTGGCTACACCTTC
.	many	TRBV12-3/TRBV12-4	TRBJ1-6	CASSHPGSPLHF	TGTGCCAGCAGTCACCCTGGATCACCCCTCCACTTT
TRBD2	few	TRBV6-5	TRBJ2-1	CASSLLTSGEAGDSNEQFF	TGTGCCAGCAGTCTACTAACATCTGGGGAAGCGGGGGATAGCAATGAGCAGTTCTTC
.	few	TRBV20-1	TRBJ1-1	CSARKIAEAFF	TGCAGTGCTAGAAAGATAGCCGAAGCTTTCTTT
.	.	TRBV20-1	TRBJ1-3	CSARDSNTIYF	TGCAGTGCTAGGGATTCGAACACCATATATTTT
.	few	TRBV7-9	TRBJ1-4	CASSLGGVLNEKLFF	TGTGCCAGCAGCTTGGGGGGGGTCCTGAATGAAAAACTGTTTTTT
.	.	TRBV5-1	TRBJ2-2	CASCLGNTGELFF	TGTGCCAGCTGTTTAGGGAACACCGGGGAGCTGTTTTTT
.	.	TRBV7-6	TRBJ2-1	CASSLAGAPPLDYEQFF	TGTGCCAGCAGCTTAGCAGGGGCGCCCCCCCTGGACTATGAGCAGTTCTTC
.	few	TRBV12-3/TRBV12-4	TRBJ2-7	CASSALGGHEQYF	TGTGCCAGCAGTGCCCTGGGGGGTCACGAGCAGTACTTC
TRBD2	few	TRBV27	TRBJ2-5	CASSLSGTSGQETQYF	TGTGCCAGCAGTTTATCCGGGACTAGCGGCCAAGAGACCCAGTACTTC
.	.	TRBV6-5	TRBJ2-5	CASSYFSGNAIETQYF	TGTGCCAGCAGTTACTTCTCCGGGAATGCCATAGAGACCCAGTACTTC
.	few	TRBV12-3/TRBV12-4	TRBJ1-5	CASSKTLTGQPQHF	TGTGCCAGCAGCAAGACCTTAACGGGTCAGCCCCAGCATTTT
.	.	TRBV5-1	TRBJ2-1	CASSLGRGTGTGYNEQFF	TGCGCCAGCAGCTTGGGACGCGGTACGGGTACTGGCTACAATGAGCAGTTCTTC
.	.	TRBV18	TRBJ2-7	CASSPMRGAYEQYF	TGTGCCAGCTCACCAATGAGGGGAGCCTACGAGCAGTACTTC
TRBD2	.	TRBV12-3/TRBV12-4	TRBJ2-1	CASSFDSGGANEQFF	TGTGCCAGCAGTTTCGATAGCGGGGGGGCAAATGAGCAGTTCTTC
.	few	TRBV10-3	TRBJ2-7	CATRPGERRGSYEQYF	TGTGCCACCAGACCCGGGGAGCGGAGGGGGTCCTACGAGCAGTACTTC
TRBD2	.	TRBV11-2	TRBJ2-5	CASSRGSGFQETQYF	TGTGCCAGCAGCCGGGGTAGCGGGTTCCAAGAGACCCAGTACTTC
.	few	TRBV20-1	TRBJ2-6	CSAEKVSGANVLTF	TGCAGTGCTGAGAAGGTTTCTGGGGCCAACGTCCTGACTTTC
.	.	TRBV18	TRBJ1-1	CASSPEVRTEAFF	TGTGCCAGCTCACCAGAAGTTAGGACTGAAGCTTTCTTT
.	few	TRBV20-1	TRBJ2-7	CSALGGGPYEQYF	TGCAGTGCCCTGGGGGGGGGCCCCTACGAGCAGTACTTC
TRBD1	.	TRBV12-3/TRBV12-4	TRBJ2-1	CASSPTGDPYNEQFF	TGTGCCAGCAGTCCGACAGGGGACCCCTACAATGAGCAGTTCTTC
.	few	TRBV12-3/TRBV12-4	TRBJ2-7	CASMFQGRHEQYF	TGTGCCAGCATGTTCCAGGGGCGACACGAGCAGTACTTC
.	few	TRBV5-6	TRBJ2-1	CASSIGPKVRQFF	TGTGCCAGCAGCATTGGACCGAAGGTGAGGCAGTTCTTC
.	few	TRBV6-5	TRBJ2-7	CASSDRLNEQYF	TGTGCCAGCAGCGACCGACTAAACGAGCAGTACTTC
.	.	TRBV7-9	TRBJ1-1	CASMGAGAEAFF	TGTGCCAGCATGGGAGCGGGCGCTGAAGCTTTCTTT
.	.	TRBV6-5	TRBJ2-7	CVSSYTETSTYEQYF	TGTGTCAGCAGTTATACCGAGACAAGCACCTACGAGCAGTACTTC
.	.	TRBV5-6	TRBJ2-7	CASGTWRYEQYF	TGTGCCAGCGGCACGTGGCGCTACGAGCAGTACTTC
.	.	TRBV6-1	TRBJ2-7	CASSRPPPWGEQYF	TGTGCCAGCAGCAGACCCCCCCCGTGGGGCGAGCAGTACTTC
TRBD1	.	TRBV7-9	TRBJ1-4	CASSLAEQGLTNEKLFF	TGTGCCAGCAGCTTAGCCGAACAGGGGCTAACTAATGAAAAACTGTTTTTT
TRBD2	few	TRBV7-9	TRBJ2-3	CASNPGTSGSADTQYF	TGTGCCAGCAACCCCGGGACTAGCGGGAGCGCAGATACGCAGTATTTT
.	many	TRBV20-1	TRBJ1-2	CSASRVPNYGYTF	TGCAGTGCTAGCAGGGTACCTAACTATGGCTACACCTTC
TRBD1	few	TRBV20-1	TRBJ1-1	CSARTPLLTGTPEAFF	TGCAGTGCTAGAACCCCTCTCCTGACAGGGACTCCTGAAGCTTTCTTT
TRBD1	.	TRBV20-1	TRBJ1-1	CSARDHRGRTEAFF	TGCAGTGCTAGAGATCACAGGGGGCGGACTGAAGCTTTCTTT
TRBD2	.	TRBV6-2/TRBV6-3	TRBJ2-5	CASSYGLGASGLQETQYF	TGTGCCAGCAGTTACGGGCTTGGGGCTAGCGGGCTCCAAGAGACCCAGTACTTC
TRBD2	.	TRBV10-3	TRBJ2-2	CAISARVAGANTGELFF	TGTGCCATCAGTGCCCGGGTAGCGGGAGCGAACACCGGGGAGCTGTTTTTT
.	.	TRBV20-1	TRBJ1-5	CSASGVRDNQPQHF	TGCAGTGCTAGTGGGGTCAGGGACAATCAGCCCCAGCATTTT